The present T cell receptor (beta chain) was sequenced within a study of blood T cell repertoires in COVID-19. On the study more broadly: The United States, Italy and Spain supplied acute and convalescent COVID-19 samples. T cells, B-cell-depleted T cells, or PBMCs supplied cDNA or gDNA.

Original data processing: Estimated nucleated cell counts came from reference gene primer amplification. The data were produced by immunoSEQ multiplex PCR, yet TCRdb's version contains in-frame clones alone and is incomplete. V and J calls and clone size are copied from that table; D and trimming were computed from the DNA. The sample comprises over 350,000 clones, more than 85% of which are singletons, and around 4.5% rests with the top ten. This CDR3 is 14 amino acids long. Trimming removed 6 bases from V and 1 base from J, with 12 bases in between. Germline V gives CDR1 SGHRS, CDR2 YFSETQ. The rearrangement joins TRBV5-1 to TRBJ2-3, with TRBD1 as a possible D gene (7 bases). Sequencing was performed on peripheral blood. The clonotype was recovered from a woman in her 30s with acute or convalescent COVID-19. The CDR3 is CASTPGGRTDTQYF. The CDR3 bases are TGCGCCAGCACCCCAGGGGGGCGCACAGATACGCAGTATTTT.